This entry concerns a single T cell receptor (beta chain). Its antigen is not known. Germline and genes: mouse. TCRbeta CDR3 was sequenced at survey depth with template counts. Libraries were prepared by immunoSEQ multiplex PCR; TCRdb keeps only in-frame clonotypes and omits some of them. Counted here are around 6,500 clones, less than 55% occurring once; the ten biggest clones make up around 7.6%. These data belong to a study of tissue T cells after allogeneic stem cell transplantation. As to time point: mouse harvest day 7 after allogeneic transplant. Each mouse received 10^7 T-cell-depleted marrow cells plus 10^6 splenic CD5+ T cells by tail vein. Mice had MHC-mismatched B6 into BALB/c GVHD, sampled day 7 or 14. Study conclusions and caveats: Limitations included a small, clinically heterogeneous cohort and limited sampling depth. TCR repertoires tracked anatomic similarity, regardless of disease or transplant status.

The clonotype comes from a female BALB/c mouse given C57BL/6 T cells with graft-versus-host disease after an allogeneic hematopoietic cell transplant. The specimen sequenced was gut tissue.

The CDR3 spells CASSQDMGGGTGQLYF. The CDR3 bases that were read are TGTGCCAGCAGCCAAGATATGGGGGGGGGCACCGGGCAGCTCTAC. This sequence joins TRBV5 and TRBJ2-2, with 8 nucleotides matching TRBD2. The read finishes 1 residue shy of the CDR3 end, and the germline J gene is used to complete it. CDR3 length: 16 amino acids. The germline gives CDR1 LGHNA, CDR2 YNLKQL (reference sequence). The J segment lost 4 bases and the V segment lost 0 bases, leaving 4 bases of the junction unmatched.